Listed here is a single TCR beta chain. Its antigen target is currently unknown. Base-call qualities are not available, and no considerably larger clone is one nucleotide away. This sample was taken from a study of blood T cell repertoires in COVID-19 (dated by TCRdb to the early 2020s). Concerning the study at large: Samples from collaborators originated in the United States, Italy and Spain and spanned both the acute and convalescent phases of COVID-19. The material from the prospective study consisted of cDNA or gDNA derived from T cells, B-cell-depleted T cells, or PBMCs. Deeply sampled blood TCRbeta repertoires from subjects exposed to, actively infected with, or recovered from COVID-19 were included in the dataset. A freely available public database, intended as a resource for researchers studying the immune response to SARS-CoV-2, is where the repertoires were released. The samples were drawn from two sources: the first 160 participants of the ongoing ImmuneRACE study, and 1,200 or so subjects contributed by 6 global collaborators. The sample metadata nearly always contained a de-identified subject ID, COVID-19 status, age in years and sex. Where HLA class I and class II types were available, the types were taken from metadata supplied by the sample provider, not from assay-based typing.

The collaborating institutions used their own protocols to collect whole blood in K2EDTA tubes. Collaborator samples were shipped for TCRbeta analysis as frozen whole blood, isolated PBMCs, or DNA extracted from either sample type. The paper as a whole reports these results and caveats: The quantity of clinical and demographic metadata differed by source and by participant and was supplied without curation.

TCRbeta CDR3 regions were amplified from genomic DNA using the immunoSEQ Assay, a bias-controlled multiplex PCR. Concerning the study's data processing: Within the assay, amplification of reference gene primers was used to estimate how many nucleated cells each sample contained. To quantify the absolute abundance of each unique TCRbeta CDR3 rearrangement, sequence reads were collapsed and filtered. Productive Simpson clonality was computed per sample as the square root of Simpson's diversity index over productive rearrangements. TCRdb provides this immuneACCESS table in a form limited to in-frame rearrangements. Some clones are lacking; in checked studies, under half of them reflect an unresolved V gene, and why the rest are absent is not known. D and trimming come from the DNA, and the V and J calls and clone size come from that table. Counted in this sample were approximately 120,000 clones; about 85% of them appeared once. The ten largest clonotypes hold 27% of the sample.

Sequencing input: peripheral blood. The source is an elderly woman with acute or convalescent COVID-19.

The sequence in DNA is TGTGCCAGCAGGACCGACAGGGGGCTTTCACCCCTCCACTTT. This is translated as CASRTDRGLSPLHF. In this chain, TRBV6-5 is recombined with TRBJ1-6, and 10 junction bases match TRBD1. Counted from cysteine to phenylalanine, this CDR3 has 14 amino acids. The retained sequence is limited to the CDR3, 42 bases, with the frame set at the first base. CDR1 MNHEY and CDR2 SVGAGI were looked up in the germline V gene. Trimmed from V: 6 bases; trimmed from J: 9 bases; junction bases lacking a gene match: 5.